Listed below are T cell receptor beta chains from one sample, sequenced in a study of cytomegalovirus exposure and HLA in healthy donors. The method was immunoSEQ multiplex PCR; TCRdb's version includes in-frame clones alone and lacks a portion of them. Seen here are approximately 120,000 clones, less than 85% observed once, and the top ten hold roughly 9.6%. Sequencing input: PBMCs. These receptors were collected from a man aged 30-40 years in good health and CMV-seropositive. Each CDR3 is given with its conserved first and last residue. D genes are given only for firm matches. The size entry is marked missing in some rows and otherwise reads once, few, many or a size class.

v_gene	len	j_gene	d_gene	abundance	CDR3aa	CDR3nt
TRBV6-5	14	TRBJ1-1	-	once	CASTQQEGLYEAFF	TGTGCCAGCACCCAACAAGAGGGCTTGTATGAAGCTTTCTTT
TRBV6-6	14	TRBJ1-5	TRBD1	-	CASSYQGVRQPQHF	TGTGCCAGCAGTTACCAGGGGGTACGCCAGCCCCAGCATTTT
TRBV28	16	TRBJ2-4	-	-	CASSLWDTLAKNIQYF	TGTGCCAGCAGTTTATGGGACACCCTAGCCAAAAACATTCAGTACTTC
TRBV5-8	14	TRBJ1-1	-	-	CASSLGQVNTEAFF	TGTGCCAGCAGCTTGGGACAGGTGAACACTGAAGCTTTCTTT
TRBV28	14	TRBJ1-4	TRBD1	-	CASSPGQGWEKLFF	TGTGCCAGCAGCCCCGGACAGGGGTGGGAAAAACTGTTTTTT
TRBV11-2	12	TRBJ1-1	TRBD1	-	CASSATTGMAFF	TGTGCCAGCAGCGCGACGACAGGGATGGCTTTCTTT
TRBV2	17	TRBJ1-5	TRBD1	-	CASVLARDRASNQPQHF	TGTGCCAGCGTCCTGGCCAGGGACAGGGCAAGCAATCAGCCCCAGCATTTT
TRBV29-1	12	TRBJ2-1	-	-	CSVEPNRDEQFF	TGCAGCGTTGAACCAAACAGGGATGAGCAGTTCTTC
TRBV7-9	16	TRBJ2-3	TRBD2	-	CASTTVAGSRTDTQYF	TGTGCCAGCACTACCGTAGCGGGGTCCCGCACAGATACGCAGTATTTT
TRBV9	11	TRBJ2-5	-	-	CASSDGETQYF	TGTGCCAGCAGCGACGGAGAGACCCAGTACTTC
TRBV18	16	TRBJ2-1	TRBD1	-	CASSRSGAGGFGEQFF	TGTGCCAGCTCACGGTCCGGGGCAGGGGGCTTCGGTGAGCAGTTCTTC
TRBV19	18	TRBJ2-1	TRBD2	-	CASSIASGSHSNRNEQFF	TGTGCCAGTAGTATTGCTAGCGGATCACATTCCAACCGGAATGAGCAGTTCTTC
TRBV7-8	14	TRBJ2-5	-	-	CASSLARWLETQYF	TGTGCCAGCAGCTTAGCGCGGTGGTTAGAGACCCAGTACTTC
TRBV28	17	TRBJ1-4	-	-	CASSDRLGGQLNEKLFF	TGTGCCAGCAGTGATAGATTGGGTGGACAGCTTAATGAAAAACTGTTTTTT
TRBV5-6	14	TRBJ1-1	-	-	CASSLDRVNTEAFF	TGTGCCAGCAGCTTGGACAGGGTAAACACTGAAGCTTTCTTT
TRBV6-6	16	TRBJ1-4	TRBD1	once	CASSYSTGTGEEKLFF	TGTGCCAGCAGTTACTCGACCGGGACAGGGGAAGAAAAACTGTTTTTT
TRBV14	15	TRBJ2-1	-	-	CASSQLQQGRNEQFF	TGTGCCAGCAGCCAACTGCAACAGGGAAGGAATGAGCAGTTCTTC
TRBV5-1	13	TRBJ1-1	-	-	CASSTTLNTEAFF	TGCGCCAGCAGCACAACCTTGAACACTGAAGCTTTCTTT
TRBV19	15	TRBJ1-2	-	few	CASSIEGGRGYGYTF	TGTGCCAGTAGTATAGAGGGGGGGCGCGGCTATGGCTACACCTTC
TRBV7-3	15	TRBJ1-2	TRBD1	few	CASSEGGRESGGYTF	TGTGCCAGCAGCGAAGGGGGCAGGGAGTCTGGTGGCTACACCTTC
TRBV5-1	14	TRBJ2-2	TRBD1	-	CASSLRQGTGELFF	TGCGCCAGCAGCTTGCGACAGGGAACCGGGGAGCTGTTTTTT
TRBV13	12	TRBJ1-4	-	-	CASSIGSEKLFF	TGTGCCAGCAGCATCGGGAGTGAAAAACTGTTTTTT
TRBV5-1	15	TRBJ2-7	-	-	CASSWGGAKSYEQYF	TGCGCCAGCAGCTGGGGGGGGGCTAAATCCTACGAGCAGTACTTC
TRBV11-2	17	TRBJ2-3	-	-	CASSQTGGGAVADTQYF	TGTGCCAGCAGCCAGACTGGAGGGGGCGCAGTTGCAGATACGCAGTATTTT
TRBV9	16	TRBJ2-1	TRBD2	once	CASSVEGSSGGLLQFF	TGTGCCAGCAGCGTAGAGGGGAGTAGCGGGGGGCTCCTCCAGTTCTTC
TRBV6-4	18	TRBJ2-6	-	-	CASSDSQGTHSGANVLTF	TGTGCCAGCAGTGACTCACAGGGAACCCACTCTGGGGCCAACGTCCTGACTTTC
TRBV9	14	TRBJ2-5	-	-	CASSVGADQETQYF	TGTGCCAGCAGCGTAGGGGCAGATCAAGAGACCCAGTACTTC
TRBV7-3	14	TRBJ2-5	-	-	CASSLRSGGETQYF	TGTGCCAGCAGCTTAAGATCTGGAGGAGAGACCCAGTACTTC
TRBV19	15	TRBJ2-5	TRBD1	-	CASSDYRGRQETQYF	TGTGCCAGTAGTGACTACAGGGGGCGACAAGAGACCCAGTACTTC
TRBV5-6	15	TRBJ2-3	TRBD2	-	CASSLTSGGADTQYF	TGTGCCAGCAGCTTGACTAGCGGGGGAGCAGATACGCAGTATTTT
TRBV30	14	TRBJ2-6	-	few	CACVQGSGANVLTF	TGTGCCTGTGTACAGGGCTCTGGGGCCAACGTCCTGACTTTC
TRBV7-6	15	TRBJ1-3	TRBD1	-	CASSIRTGSGNTIYF	TGTGCCAGCAGCATACGGACAGGGTCTGGAAACACCATATATTTT
TRBV2	16	TRBJ2-1	-	-	CASSREHRKSSNEQFF	TGTGCCAGCAGTCGGGAACACAGAAAGTCTTCCAATGAGCAGTTCTTC
TRBV14	13	TRBJ1-1	TRBD1	-	CASNIPGQGEAFF	TGTGCCAGCAATATCCCTGGACAGGGGGAAGCTTTCTTT
TRBV5-1	14	TRBJ2-7	-	-	CASSPSGSIYEQYF	TGCGCCAGCAGCCCCTCGGGATCCATCTACGAGCAGTACTTC
TRBV30	14	TRBJ2-3	TRBD1	once	CAWSVQGAADTQYF	TGTGCCTGGAGTGTACAGGGGGCGGCAGATACGCAGTATTTT
TRBV7-9	13	TRBJ2-5	-	-	CASELGIQETQYF	TGTGCCAGCGAGTTGGGCATCCAAGAGACCCAGTACTTC